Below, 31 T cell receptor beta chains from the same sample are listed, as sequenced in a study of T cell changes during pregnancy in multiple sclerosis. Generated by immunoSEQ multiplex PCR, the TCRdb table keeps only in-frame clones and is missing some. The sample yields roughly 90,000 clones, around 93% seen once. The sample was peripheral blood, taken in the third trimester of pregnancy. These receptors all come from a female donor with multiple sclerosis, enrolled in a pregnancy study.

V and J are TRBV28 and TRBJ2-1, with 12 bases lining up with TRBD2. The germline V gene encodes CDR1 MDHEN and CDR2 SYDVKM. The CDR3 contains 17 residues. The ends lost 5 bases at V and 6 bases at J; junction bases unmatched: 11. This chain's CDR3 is CASSLRLAGDRGNEQFF. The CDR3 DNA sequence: TGTGCCAGCAGTCTCCGACTAGCGGGAGATAGGGGCAATGAGCAGTTCTTC. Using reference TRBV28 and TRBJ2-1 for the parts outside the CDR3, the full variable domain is DVKVTQSSRYLVKRTGEKVFLECVQDMDHENMFWYRQDPGLGLRLIYFSYDVKMKEKGDIPEGYSVSREKKERFSLILESASTNQTSMYLCASSLRLAGDRGNEQFFGPGTRLTVL.

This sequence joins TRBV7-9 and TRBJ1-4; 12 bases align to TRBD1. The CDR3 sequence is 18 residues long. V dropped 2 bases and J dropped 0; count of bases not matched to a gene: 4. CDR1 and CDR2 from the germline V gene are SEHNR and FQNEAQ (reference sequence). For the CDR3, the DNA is TGTGCCAGCAGCTTATTAGGGACAGGGGGCGCAACTAATGAAAAACTGTTTTTT. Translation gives CASSLLGTGGATNEKLFF.

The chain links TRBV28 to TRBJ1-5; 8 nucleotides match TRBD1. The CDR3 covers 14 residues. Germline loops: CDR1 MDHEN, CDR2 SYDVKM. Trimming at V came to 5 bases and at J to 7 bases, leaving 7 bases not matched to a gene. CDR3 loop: CASSLTDRVQPQHF. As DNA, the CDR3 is TGTGCCAGCAGTCTCACGGACAGGGTACAGCCCCAGCATTTT.

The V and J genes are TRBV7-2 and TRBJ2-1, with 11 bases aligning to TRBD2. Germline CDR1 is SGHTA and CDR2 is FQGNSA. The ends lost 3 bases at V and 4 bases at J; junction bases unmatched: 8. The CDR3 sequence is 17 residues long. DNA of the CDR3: TGTGCCAGCAGCTTGTATGAACTAGCGGGGGAGTACAATGAGCAGTTCTTC. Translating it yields CASSLYELAGEYNEQFF.

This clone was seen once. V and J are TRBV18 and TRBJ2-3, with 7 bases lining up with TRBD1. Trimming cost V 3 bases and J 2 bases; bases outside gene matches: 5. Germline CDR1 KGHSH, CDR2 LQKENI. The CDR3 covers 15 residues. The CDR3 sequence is CASSPRQGNTDTQYF. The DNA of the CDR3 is TGTGCCAGCTCACCCCGACAGGGAAACACAGATACGCAGTATTTT.

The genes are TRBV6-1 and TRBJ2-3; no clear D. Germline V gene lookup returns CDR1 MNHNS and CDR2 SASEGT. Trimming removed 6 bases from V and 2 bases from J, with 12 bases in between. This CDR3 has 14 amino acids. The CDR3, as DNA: TGTGCCAGCAGCATTAGCAGCTACACAGATACGCAGTATTTT. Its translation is CASSISSYTDTQYF.

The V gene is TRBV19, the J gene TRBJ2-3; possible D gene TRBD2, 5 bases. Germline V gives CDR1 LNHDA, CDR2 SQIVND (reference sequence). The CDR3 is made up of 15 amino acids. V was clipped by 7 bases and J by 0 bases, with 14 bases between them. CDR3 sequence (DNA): TGTGCCAGTACCGATCCCAGGACTAGCACAGATACGCAGTATTTT. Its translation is CASTDPRTSTDTQYF. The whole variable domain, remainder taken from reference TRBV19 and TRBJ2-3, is DGGITQSPKYLFRKEGQNVTLSCEQNLNHDAMYWYRQDPGQGLRLIYYSQIVNDFQKGDIAEGYSVSREKKESFPLTVTSAQKNPTAFYLCASTDPRTSTDTQYFGPGTRLTVL.

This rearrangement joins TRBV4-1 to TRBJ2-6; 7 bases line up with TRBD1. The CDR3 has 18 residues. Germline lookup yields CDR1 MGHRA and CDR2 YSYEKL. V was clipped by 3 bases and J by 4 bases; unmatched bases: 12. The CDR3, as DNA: TGCGCCAGCAGCCACCTGTTCCCAGGGGGATCGGGGGCCAACGTCCTGACTTTC. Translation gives CASSHLFPGGSGANVLTF.

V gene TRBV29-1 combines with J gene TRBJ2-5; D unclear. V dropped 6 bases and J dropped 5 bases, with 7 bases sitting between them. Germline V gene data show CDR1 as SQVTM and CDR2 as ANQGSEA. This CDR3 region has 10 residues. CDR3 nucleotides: TGCAGCGTCCACGAGGAGACCCAGTACTTC. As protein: CSVHEETQYF.

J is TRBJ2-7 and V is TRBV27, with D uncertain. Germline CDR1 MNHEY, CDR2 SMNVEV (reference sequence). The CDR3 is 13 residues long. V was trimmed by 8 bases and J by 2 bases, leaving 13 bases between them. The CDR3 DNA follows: TGTGCCAGCGGATCTGGAGTAGCCTACGAGCAGTACTTC. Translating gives CASGSGVAYEQYF.

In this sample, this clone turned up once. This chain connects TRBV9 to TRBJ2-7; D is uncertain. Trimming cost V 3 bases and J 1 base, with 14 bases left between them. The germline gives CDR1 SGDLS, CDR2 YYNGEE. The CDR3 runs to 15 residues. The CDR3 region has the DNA TGTGCCAGCAGCGCTCACCTAGAGCATTCCTACGAGCAGTACTTC. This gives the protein CASSAHLEHSYEQYF. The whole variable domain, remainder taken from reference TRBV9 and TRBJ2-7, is DSGVTQTPKHLITATGQRVTLRCSPRSGDLSVYWYQQSLDQGLQFLIQYYNGEERAKGNILERFSAQQFPDLHSELNLSSLELGDSALYFCASSAHLEHSYEQYFGPGTRLTVT.

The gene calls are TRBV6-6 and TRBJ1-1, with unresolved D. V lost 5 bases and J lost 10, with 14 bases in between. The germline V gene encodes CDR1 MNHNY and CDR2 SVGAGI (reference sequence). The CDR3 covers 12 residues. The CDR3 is CASSRLNSGAFF. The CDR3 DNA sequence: TGTGCCAGCAGTCGCCTGAACAGTGGAGCTTTCTTT.

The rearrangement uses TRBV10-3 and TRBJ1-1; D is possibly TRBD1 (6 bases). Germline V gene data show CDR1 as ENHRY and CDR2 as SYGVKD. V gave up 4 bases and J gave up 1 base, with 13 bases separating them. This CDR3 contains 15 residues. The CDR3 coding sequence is TGTGCCATCAGTGGTGGGGGCTTTGGGAACACTGAAGCTTTCTTT. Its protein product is CAISGGGFGNTEAFF.

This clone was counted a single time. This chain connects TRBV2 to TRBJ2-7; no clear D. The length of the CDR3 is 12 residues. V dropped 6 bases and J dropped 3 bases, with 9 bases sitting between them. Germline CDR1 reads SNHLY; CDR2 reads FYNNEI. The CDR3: CASSPAYYEQYF. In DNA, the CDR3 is TGTGCCAGCAGCCCCGCCTACTACGAGCAGTACTTC.

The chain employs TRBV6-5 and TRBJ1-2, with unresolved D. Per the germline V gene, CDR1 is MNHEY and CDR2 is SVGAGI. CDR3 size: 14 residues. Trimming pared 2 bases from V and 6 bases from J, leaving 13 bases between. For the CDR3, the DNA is TGTGCCAGCAGTTACCGTCCAGGAACGAATGGCTACACCTTC. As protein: CASSYRPGTNGYTF.

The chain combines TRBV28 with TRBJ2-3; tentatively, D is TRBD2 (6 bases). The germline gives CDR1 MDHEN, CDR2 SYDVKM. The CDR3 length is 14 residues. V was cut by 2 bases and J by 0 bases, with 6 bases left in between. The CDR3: CASSLGGSTDTQYF. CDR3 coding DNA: TGTGCCAGCAGTTTAGGAGGGAGCACAGATACGCAGTATTTT.

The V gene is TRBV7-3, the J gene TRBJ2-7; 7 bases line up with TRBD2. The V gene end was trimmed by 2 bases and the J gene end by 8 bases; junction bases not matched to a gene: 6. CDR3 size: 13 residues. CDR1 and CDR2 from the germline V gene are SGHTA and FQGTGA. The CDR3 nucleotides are TGTGCCAGCAGCTTAGGGCAGCGGGACCAGCAGTACTTC. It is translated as CASSLGQRDQQYF.

As DNA, the CDR3 is TGCGCCAGCAGCCTCAAGCTAGCGGGAGGATCAAAGGATACGCAGTATTTT. Residues: CASSLKLAGGSKDTQYF. The J gene is TRBJ2-3, the V gene TRBV5-1; 11 nucleotides line up with TRBD2. The length of the CDR3 is 17 residues. Trimming cost V 4 bases and J 6 bases; bases outside gene matches: 13. From germline, CDR1 is SGHRS and CDR2 YFSETQ.

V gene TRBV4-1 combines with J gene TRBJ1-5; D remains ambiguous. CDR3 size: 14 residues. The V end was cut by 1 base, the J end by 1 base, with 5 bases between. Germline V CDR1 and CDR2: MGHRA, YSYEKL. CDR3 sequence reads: CASSQVRSNQPQHF. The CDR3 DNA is TGCGCCAGCAGCCAAGTGAGAAGCAATCAGCCCCAGCATTTT.

The CDR3, as DNA: TGTGCCAGCAGCTTAGGGAGGGAGACCCAGTACTTC. It translates to CASSLGRETQYF. The rearrangement links TRBV7-6 to TRBJ2-5; TRBD2 is a possible D gene (5 bases). The CDR3 contains 12 residues. The V gene's germline CDR1 is SGHVS and CDR2 FNYEAQ. Trimming left V 1 base short and J 5 bases short, with 5 bases between. The full variable domain, with the rest looked up from reference TRBV7-6 and TRBJ2-5, is GAGVSQSPRYKVTKRGQDVALRCDPISGHVSLYWYRQALGQGPEFLTYFNYEAQQDKSGLPNDRFSAERPEGSISTLTIQRTEQRDSAMYRCASSLGRETQYFGPGTRLLVL.

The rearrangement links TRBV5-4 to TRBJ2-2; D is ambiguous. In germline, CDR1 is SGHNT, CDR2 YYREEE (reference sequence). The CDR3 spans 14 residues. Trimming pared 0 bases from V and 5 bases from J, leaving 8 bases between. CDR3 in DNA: TGTGCCAGCAGCTTGGTTAGCCTTACCGGGGAGCTGTTTTTT. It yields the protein CASSLVSLTGELFF.

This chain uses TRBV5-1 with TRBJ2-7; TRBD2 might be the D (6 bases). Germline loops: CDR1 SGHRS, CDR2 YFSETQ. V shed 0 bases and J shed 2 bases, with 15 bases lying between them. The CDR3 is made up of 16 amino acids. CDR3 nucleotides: TGCGCCAGCAGCTTGGCCGGGGGATCACCGGCCTACGAGCAGTACTTC. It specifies CASSLAGGSPAYEQYF.

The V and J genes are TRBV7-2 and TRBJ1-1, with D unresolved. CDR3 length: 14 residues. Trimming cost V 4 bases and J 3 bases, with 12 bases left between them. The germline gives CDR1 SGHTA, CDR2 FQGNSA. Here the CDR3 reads CASSWRPGDTEAFF. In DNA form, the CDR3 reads TGTGCCAGCAGCTGGCGGCCCGGCGACACTGAAGCTTTCTTT.

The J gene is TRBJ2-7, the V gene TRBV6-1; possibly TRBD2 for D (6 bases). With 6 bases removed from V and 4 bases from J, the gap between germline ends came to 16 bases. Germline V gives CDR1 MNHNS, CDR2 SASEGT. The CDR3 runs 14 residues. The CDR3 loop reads CASSLGGSGYEQYF. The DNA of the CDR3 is TGTGCCAGCAGCCTTGGGGGGTCAGGGTACGAGCAGTACTTC.

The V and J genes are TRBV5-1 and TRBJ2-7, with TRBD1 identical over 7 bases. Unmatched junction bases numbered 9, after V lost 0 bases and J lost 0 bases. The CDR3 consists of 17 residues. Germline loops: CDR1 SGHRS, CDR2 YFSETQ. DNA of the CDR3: TGCGCCAGCAGCTTGGATTTACAGGGGCGATCCTCCTACGAGCAGTACTTC. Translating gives CASSLDLQGRSSYEQYF. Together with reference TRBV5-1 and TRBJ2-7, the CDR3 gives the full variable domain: KAGVTQTPRYLIKTRGQQVTLSCSPISGHRSVSWYQQTPGQGLQFLFEYFSETQRNKGNFPGRFSGRQFSNSRSEMNVSTLELGDSALYLCASSLDLQGRSSYEQYFGPGTRLTVT.

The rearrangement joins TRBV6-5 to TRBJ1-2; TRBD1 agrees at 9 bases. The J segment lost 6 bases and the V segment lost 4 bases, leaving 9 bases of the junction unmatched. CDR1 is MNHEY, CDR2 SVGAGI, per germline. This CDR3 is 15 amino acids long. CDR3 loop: CASSLSHGTGNGYTF. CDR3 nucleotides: TGTGCCAGCAGTTTGTCTCACGGGACAGGGAATGGCTACACCTTC.

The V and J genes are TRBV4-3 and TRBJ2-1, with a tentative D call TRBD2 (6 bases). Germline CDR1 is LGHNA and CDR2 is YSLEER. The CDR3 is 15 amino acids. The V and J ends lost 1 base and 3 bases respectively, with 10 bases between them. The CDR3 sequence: CASSQVAGNYNEQFF. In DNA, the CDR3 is TGCGCCAGCAGCCAAGTCGCGGGAAACTACAATGAGCAGTTCTTC.

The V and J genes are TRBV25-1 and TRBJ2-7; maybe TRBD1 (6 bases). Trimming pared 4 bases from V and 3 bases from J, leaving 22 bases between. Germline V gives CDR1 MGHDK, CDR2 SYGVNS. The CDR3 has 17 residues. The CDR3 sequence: CASSAPHPGQQGYEQYF. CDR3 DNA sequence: TGTGCCAGCAGTGCTCCCCACCCTGGGCAACAGGGCTACGAGCAGTACTTC.

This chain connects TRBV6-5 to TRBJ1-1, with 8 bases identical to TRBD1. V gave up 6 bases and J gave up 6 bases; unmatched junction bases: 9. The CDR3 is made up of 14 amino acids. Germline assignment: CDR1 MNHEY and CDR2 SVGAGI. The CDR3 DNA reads TGTGCCAGCAGATCCAGGGGGCTATCTTCTGAAGCTTTCTTT. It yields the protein CASRSRGLSSEAFF.

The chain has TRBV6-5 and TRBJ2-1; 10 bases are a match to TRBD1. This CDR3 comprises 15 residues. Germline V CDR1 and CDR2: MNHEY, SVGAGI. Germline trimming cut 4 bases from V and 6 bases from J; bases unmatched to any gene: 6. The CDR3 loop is CASSSHRDRGNEQFF. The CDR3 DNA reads TGTGCCAGCAGTTCCCACCGGGACAGGGGCAATGAGCAGTTCTTC.

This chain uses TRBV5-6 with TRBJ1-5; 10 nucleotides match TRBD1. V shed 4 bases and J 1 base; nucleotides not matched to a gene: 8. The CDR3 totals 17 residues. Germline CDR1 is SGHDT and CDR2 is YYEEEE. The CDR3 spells CASSLGAGQGSNQPQHF. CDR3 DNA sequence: TGTGCCAGCAGCCTTGGAGCGGGACAGGGGAGCAATCAGCCCCAGCATTTT.